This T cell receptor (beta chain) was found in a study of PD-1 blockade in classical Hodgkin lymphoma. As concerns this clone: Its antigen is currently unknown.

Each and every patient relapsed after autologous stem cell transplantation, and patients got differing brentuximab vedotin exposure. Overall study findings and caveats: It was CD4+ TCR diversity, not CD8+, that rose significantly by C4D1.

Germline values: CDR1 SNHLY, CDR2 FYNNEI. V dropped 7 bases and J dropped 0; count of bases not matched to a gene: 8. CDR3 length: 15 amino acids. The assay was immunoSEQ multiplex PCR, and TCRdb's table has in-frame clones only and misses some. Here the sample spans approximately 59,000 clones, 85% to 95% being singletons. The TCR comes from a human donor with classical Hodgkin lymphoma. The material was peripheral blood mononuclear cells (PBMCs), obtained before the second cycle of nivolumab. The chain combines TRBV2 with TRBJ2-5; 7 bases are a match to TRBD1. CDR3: CASIREGQDQETQYF. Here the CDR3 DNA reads TGTGCCAGCATAAGGGAAGGACAGGACCAAGAGACCCAGTACTTC.